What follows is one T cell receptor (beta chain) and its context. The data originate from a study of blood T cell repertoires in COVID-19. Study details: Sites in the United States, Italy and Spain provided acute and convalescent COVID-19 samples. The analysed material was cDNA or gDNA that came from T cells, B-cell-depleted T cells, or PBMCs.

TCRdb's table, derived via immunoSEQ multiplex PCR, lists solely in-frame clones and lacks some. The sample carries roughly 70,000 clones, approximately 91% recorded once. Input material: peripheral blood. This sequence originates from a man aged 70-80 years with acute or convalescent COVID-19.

This chain's CDR3 is CASSHRLSGELFF. DNA of the CDR3: TGTGCCAGCAGCCACAGGTTAAGCGGGGAGCTGTTTTTT. J is TRBJ2-2 and V is TRBV7-6; a possible D gene is TRBD1 (5 bases). V lost 5 bases and J lost 7, with 11 bases in between. Germline loops: CDR1 SGHVS, CDR2 FNYEAQ. The CDR3 loop spans 13 amino acids.